The present TCR beta chain was sequenced within a study of beta chain features in type 1 diabetes. TCRB transcripts that were expressed got sequenced, as all of the isolated RNA had been reverse transcribed. Sequenced by immunoSEQ multiplex PCR; TCRdb stores in-frame clones only, minus some. Counted here are almost 350,000 clones, roughly 8% occurring once; the ten biggest clones make up less than 0.5%. In its sample, this clone was seen many times. Antigen: not known. This sample also contains other DNA sequences that code for the same CDR3. The CDR3 contains 11 residues. Trimming took 9 bases from V and 5 from J; bases not matched to a gene: 3. Germline lookup yields CDR1 MDHEN and CDR2 SYDVKM. Study results and caveats: Whether HLA type affects TCRB rearrangement stayed undetermined in the present work.

This receptor was obtained from a woman between 18 and 29 years old in good health. Material: central memory CD4+ T cells from blood. The chain recombines TRBV28 with TRBJ2-5; 7 positions match TRBD2. The CDR3 region has the DNA TGTGCCAGTCGGACTAGGGAGACCCAGTACTTC. Translated, it gives CASRTRETQYF.